A selection of T cell receptor beta chains follows, all from one sample in a study of Ad26.COV2.S vaccination and SARS-CoV-2 variants. Here immunoSEQ multiplex PCR was the method, and the copy in TCRdb shows in-frame clones only, minus some. This sample has over 85,000 clones, with around 80% found just once. The material sequenced was peripheral blood, taken after recovery from COVID-19. These TCRs come from a human donor who had recovered from COVID-19. Each CDR3 is given with its conserved first and last residue. A D gene is named only where the DNA matches it firmly. Clone size is shown for a subset of rows, as once, few, many or a class of expanded clone.

TRBJ1-4 TRBV27 NA NA CASSSLQGAATNEKLFF TGTGCCAGCAGTTCCCTCCAGGGAGCAGCTACTAATGAAAAACTGTTTTTT
TRBJ1-2 TRBV7-2 NA NA CASSLGTPYGYTF TGTGCCAGCAGTCTTGGGACGCCCTATGGCTACACCTTC
TRBJ2-2 TRBV10-1 NA NA CASSESGDTGELFF TGCGCCAGCAGTGAATCCGGAGACACCGGGGAGCTGTTTTTT
TRBJ2-5 TRBV24-1 NA NA CATSDSQGNRVGRETQYF TGTGCCACCAGTGATTCACAGGGAAACAGGGTGGGGAGAGAGACCCAGTACTTC
TRBJ1-4 TRBV7-9 TRBD1 NA CASSSDRVATNEKLFF TGTGCCAGCAGCTCCGACAGGGTTGCAACTAATGAAAAACTGTTTTTT
TRBJ2-6 TRBV11-2 TRBD2 once CASSLVGGWSGANVLTF TGTGCCAGCAGCTTAGTCGGGGGGTGGTCTGGGGCCAACGTCCTGACTTTC
TRBJ1-4 TRBV5-1 TRBD1 NA CASSYKPGGEKLFF TGCGCCAGCAGCTACAAACCAGGGGGTGAAAAACTGTTTTTT
TRBJ2-1 TRBV9 TRBD2 NA CASSEGLALYNEQFF TGTGCCAGCAGCGAGGGACTAGCGCTCTACAATGAGCAGTTCTTC
TRBJ1-6 TRBV4-3 NA NA CASSQIAGNSPLHF TGCGCCAGCAGCCAAATAGCGGGGAATTCACCCCTCCACTTT
TRBJ2-5 TRBV6-5 TRBD1 NA CASSQGEGAQYF TGTGCCAGCAGCCAGGGGGAAGGAGCCCAGTACTTC
TRBJ2-4 TRBV28 NA NA CASSRPPDSKNIQYF TGTGCCAGCAGCCGACCGCCCGACAGCAAAAACATTCAGTACTTC
TRBJ2-5 TRBV28 NA NA CASTKSGSLRETQYF TGTGCCAGCACCAAGAGCGGCAGCCTGAGAGAGACCCAGTACTTC
TRBJ2-3 TRBV2 TRBD2 NA CASSDKGLAGGQSTQYF TGTGCCAGCAGTGATAAGGGACTAGCGGGGGGGCAGAGTACGCAGTATTTT
TRBJ2-4 TRBV5-1 NA NA CASSPSAGTEAIQYF TGCGCCAGCAGCCCTAGCGCAGGGACGGAGGCCATTCAGTACTTC
TRBJ2-4 TRBV6-5 NA NA CASSYSGLLAKNIQYF TGTGCCAGCAGTTACTCGGGGCTCTTAGCCAAAAACATTCAGTACTTC
TRBJ1-1 TRBV5-5 NA once CASSLELKPTEAFF TGTGCCAGCAGCTTGGAACTGAAACCCACTGAAGCTTTCTTT
TRBJ1-5 TRBV19 NA few CASSQGNSDQPQHF TGTGCCAGTAGCCAAGGGAATAGCGATCAGCCCCAGCATTTT
TRBJ2-3 TRBV4-2 TRBD2 few CASSQDERGGRRDTQYF TGTGCCAGCAGCCAAGACGAGCGGGGGGGCCGAAGAGATACGCAGTATTTT
TRBJ1-1 TRBV29-1 NA NA CSVEAGPATEAFF TGCAGCGTTGAAGCGGGGCCGGCGACTGAAGCTTTCTTT
TRBJ2-3 TRBV9 NA NA CASSSGTSTDTQYF TGTGCCAGCAGCTCCGGGACTAGCACAGATACGCAGTATTTT
TRBJ1-6 TRBV19 NA NA CASSPLPTAFYNSPLHF TGTGCCAGTAGTCCCCTCCCGACAGCCTTTTATAATTCACCCCTCCACTTT
TRBJ2-6 TRBV30 NA once CAWNGGGGANVLTF TGTGCCTGGAACGGGGGTGGTGGGGCCAACGTCCTGACTTTC
TRBJ1-3 TRBV7-2 NA once CASSLGDQGNTIYF TGTGCCAGCAGCTTAGGGGATCAGGGGAACACCATATATTTT
TRBJ1-6 TRBV5-1 TRBD1 NA CASSWGQGLDSPLHF TGCGCCAGCAGCTGGGGACAGGGTTTGGATTCACCCCTCCACTTT
TRBJ2-3 TRBV9 TRBD2 NA CASSVGSSGGQRDTQYF TGTGCCAGCAGCGTAGGTTCTAGCGGGGGGCAGAGGGATACGCAGTATTTT
TRBJ2-2 TRBV19 NA many CASSRLDSNTGELFF TGTGCCAGTAGTAGGCTGGACTCGAACACCGGGGAGCTGTTTTTT
TRBJ1-5 TRBV24-1 NA once CATSDYRVQPQHF TGTGCCACCAGTGATTACAGGGTTCAGCCCCAGCATTTT
TRBJ2-2 TRBV6-4 NA few CASSDQGPPNTGELFF TGTGCCAGCAGTGATCAGGGACCCCCGAACACCGGGGAGCTGTTTTTT
TRBJ1-2 TRBV7-3 NA once CASSPQAGAGYGYTF TGTGCCAGCAGCCCTCAGGCAGGGGCAGGGTATGGCTACACCTTC
TRBJ1-1 TRBV28 NA NA CASSLGGLNTEAFF TGTGCCAGCAGTTTGGGGGGACTGAACACTGAAGCTTTCTTT
TRBJ2-1 TRBV28 TRBD2 NA CASSPPGLVAGMDEQFF TGTGCCAGCAGTCCCCCGGGACTAGTGGCGGGAATGGATGAGCAGTTCTTC
TRBJ2-7 TRBV28 NA NA CASCRDSYEQYF TGTGCCAGCTGCAGGGATTCCTACGAGCAGTACTTC
TRBJ1-2 TRBV7-6 NA NA CASSSNLQGTRGYTF TGTGCCAGCAGCTCAAATCTACAGGGAACCCGGGGCTACACCTTC
TRBJ1-6 TRBV6-4 NA NA CASSDGVSPLHF TGTGCCAGCAGTGACGGCGTATCACCCCTCCACTTT
TRBJ2-1 TRBV27 NA NA CASSFLGDEQFF TGTGCCAGCAGTTTTCTAGGAGATGAGCAGTTCTTC
TRBJ2-2 TRBV9 TRBD2 NA CASSVASGVTGELFF TGTGCCAGCAGCGTAGCTAGCGGGGTTACCGGGGAGCTGTTTTTT
TRBJ2-4 TRBV5-5 NA once CASSLEGNIQYF TGTGCCAGCAGCTTGGAGGGAAACATTCAGTACTTC
TRBJ2-3 TRBV29-1 NA NA CSAAGGVGQGGDTQYF TGCAGCGCCGCGGGGGGCGTGGGACAGGGAGGAGATACGCAGTATTTT
TRBJ2-7 TRBV12-3/TRBV12-4 NA NA CASQVEDSYEQYF TGTGCCAGCCAGGTAGAGGACTCCTACGAGCAGTACTTC
TRBJ1-1 TRBV6-6 NA NA CASSLGGGSPWVTEAFF TGTGCCAGCAGTCTGGGGGGGGGCAGCCCCTGGGTCACTGAAGCTTTCTTT
TRBJ2-3 TRBV6-5 TRBD2 NA CASIGLAENTDTQYF TGTGCCAGCATCGGACTAGCGGAGAACACAGATACGCAGTATTTT
TRBJ2-7 TRBV7-9 TRBD1 NA CASGGDRVSYEQYF TGTGCCAGCGGGGGAGACAGGGTGTCCTACGAGCAGTACTTC